Listed below are T cell receptor beta chains from one sample, sequenced in a study of T-cell memory formation after mild COVID-19. TCRdb used MiXCR to reprocess the 5' RACE reads, holding one entry per CDR3 protein. The data show about 49,000 distinct CDR3 sequences, around 7.3% seen once. The sequenced sample was PBMCs or a T cell subset sorted from them (not recorded which). These receptor sequences come from a man aged 18 to 35 who had mild COVID-19 (a few samples of this study predate the infection). Cell type and time point are not known. The CDR3 runs from the conserved cysteine through the conserved F or W. A D gene is named only where the DNA matches it firmly. Clone size is shown for a subset of rows, as once, few, many or a class of expanded clone.

>TRBV28|NA|TRBJ1-5|NA
CASRHISGRFMGNQPQHF
TGTGCCAGCAGACACATTTCAGGCAGGTTCATGGGCAATCAGCCCCAGCATTTT
>TRBV12-3/TRBV12-4|few|TRBJ1-5|TRBD1
CASSLGQGKNQPQHF
TGTGCCAGCAGTCTGGGACAGGGGAAGAATCAGCCCCAGCATTTT
>TRBV10-2|many|TRBJ1-2|NA
CASSETYTHTSYGYTF
TGCGCCAGCAGTGAGACCTACACACACACCTCATATGGCTACACCTTC
>TRBV14|few|TRBJ1-1|NA
CASSQGFYREQNTEAFF
TGTGCCAGCAGCCAAGGTTTTTACAGGGAACAGAACACTGAAGCTTTCTTT
>TRBV4-2|few|TRBJ1-4|TRBD1
CASSHEQGARSEKLFF
TGTGCCAGCAGCCATGAACAGGGGGCGAGAAGTGAAAAACTGTTTTTT
>TRBV25-1|NA|TRBJ2-7|TRBD1
CASSEYSPGTGGDEQYF
TGTGCCAGCAGTGAATACTCCCCCGGGACAGGGGGCGACGAGCAGTACTTC
>TRBV18|NA|TRBJ1-1|NA
CASSRLTEAFF
TGTGCCAGCTCCCGGTTGACTGAAGCTTTCTTT
>TRBV11-2|few|TRBJ2-5|TRBD1
CASSSFGTGRETQYF
TGTGCCAGCAGTTCTTTTGGGACAGGTCGTGAGACCCAGTACTTC
>TRBV21-1|NA|TRBJ1-5|NA
CASSNHRVPQNNQPQHF
TGTGCCAGCAGCAACCACAGGGTCCCGCAAAACAATCAGCCCCAGCATTTT
>TRBV5-1|NA|TRBJ1-5|NA
CASSFSGGLDQPQHF
TGCGCCAGCAGCTTTTCGGGGGGCTTAGATCAGCCCCAGCATTTT
>TRBV5-6|NA|TRBJ1-6|TRBD1
CASSHGDRENSPLHF
TGTGCCAGCAGCCATGGGGACAGGGAAAATTCACCCCTCCACTTT
>TRBV3-2|NA|TRBJ2-3|NA
CASSQPEVAGGFTDTQYF
TGTGCCAGCAGCCAACCCGAGGTAGCGGGGGGATTCACAGATACGCAGTATTTT
>TRBV7-9|many|TRBJ2-2|NA
CASSFGGSGTPGELFF
TGTGCCAGCAGCTTTGGGGGTTCCGGGACTCCCGGGGAGCTGTTTTTT
>TRBV5-1|few|TRBJ1-5|TRBD1
CASSQAGTGDQPQHF
TGCGCCAGCAGCCAAGCCGGGACAGGGGATCAGCCCCAGCATTTT
>TRBV5-1|NA|TRBJ2-3|TRBD2
CASSTGTSDTQYF
TGCGCCAGCAGCACCGGGACTAGCGATACGCAGTATTTT
>TRBV5-1|NA|TRBJ1-1|NA
CASSTGGRWTGAFF
TGCGCCAGCAGCACGGGGGGGCGGTGGACTGGAGCTTTCTTT